This TCR beta chain was observed in a study of cytomegalovirus exposure and HLA in healthy donors. Broader study findings: It was assumed in the presence/absence analyses that sequencing depth was roughly uniform across donors. Cytomegalovirus association was listed for approximately 160 TCR beta chains. There were some V segments, including TRBV6-2 and TRBV6-3, excluded as indistinguishable.

CDR3 length: 13 amino acids. Germline lookup yields CDR1 SGDLS and CDR2 YYNGEE. With 3 bases removed from V and 0 bases from J, the gap between germline ends came to 7 bases. This clone appeared a few times. The antigen is unknown. Primers included in the PCR were 60 Vbeta and 13 Jbeta primers. The assay was immunoSEQ multiplex PCR, and TCRdb's table has in-frame clones only and misses some. The table includes 150,000 to 200,000 clones, over 75% detected once. The V gene is TRBV9, the J gene TRBJ2-7, with D uncertain. Sequencing used PBMCs. This TCR derives from a boy aged 2 to 10 in good health and CMV-seronegative. This CDR3 is CASSDSVSYEQYF. CDR3 sequence (DNA): TGTGCCAGCAGCGACAGTGTCTCCTACGAGCAGTACTTC.